These 12 T cell receptor beta chains were sequenced from one sample in a study of cytotoxic CD8 clonotypes in ibrutinib-treated CLL. The protocol was immunoSEQ multiplex PCR, while the TCRdb copy is restricted to in-frame clones and leaves out a portion. The sample carries about 76,000 clones, less than 85% recorded once. The sample in question was PBMCs, obtained after 24 months of ibrutinib treatment. Receptor source: a human donor with chronic lymphocytic leukemia.

This chain joins TRBV7-3 and TRBJ2-3, with D unclear. Trimming took 5 bases from V and 4 from J, leaving 10 bases between them. This CDR3 has 13 residues. Germline V CDR1 and CDR2: SGHTA, FQGTGA. The CDR3 is CASSAPPADTQYF. CDR3 in DNA: TGTGCCAGCAGCGCCCCCCCCGCAGATACGCAGTATTTT.

The chain combines TRBV6-5 with TRBJ2-7; D is unclear. Germline CDR1 is MNHEY and CDR2 is SVGAGI. The CDR3 is 13 amino acids. Trimming stripped 6 bases from V and 3 bases from J, with 12 bases between. The CDR3 here is CASRPTTFYEQYF. The CDR3 DNA sequence: TGTGCCAGCAGGCCGACAACCTTCTACGAGCAGTACTTC.

The V gene is TRBV5-1, the J gene TRBJ1-2; TRBD1 aligns across 9 bases. V shed 5 bases and J 5 bases; nucleotides not matched to a gene: 7. The V gene's germline CDR1 is SGHRS and CDR2 YFSETQ. The CDR3 is 14 residues long. Here the CDR3 DNA reads TGCGCCAGCAGTATAACCGGGACAGGGTATGGCTACACCTTC. This sequence encodes CASSITGTGYGYTF.

This chain links TRBV4-3 with TRBJ2-7; D unresolved. Trimming pared 0 bases from V and 0 bases from J, leaving 9 bases between. The germline gives CDR1 LGHNA, CDR2 YSLEER. The CDR3 is 15 amino acids. CDR3 nucleotides: TGCGCCAGCAGCCAAGACCCGAACGGCTCCTACGAGCAGTACTTC. Its translation: CASSQDPNGSYEQYF.

This clone has a single count. This chain joins TRBV11-2 and TRBJ2-3; D is unresolved. This CDR3 contains 15 residues. Trimming took 0 bases from V and 2 from J, leaving 9 bases between them. Germline V gives CDR1 SGHAT, CDR2 FQNNGV. The CDR3 region has the DNA TGTGCCAGCAGCTTAGAAAGTCACCCCACAGATACGCAGTATTTT. It translates to CASSLESHPTDTQYF.

The chain joins TRBV4-2 to TRBJ2-1; a weak D match, TRBD2 (6 bases). Trimming shortened V by 1 base and J by 10 bases, and 11 bases separated the two germline ends. From germline, CDR1 is LGHNA and CDR2 YNFKEQ. The CDR3 has 13 amino acids. CDR3 bases: TGTGCCAGCAGCCAAGGTGGACTATTCGAGCAGTTCTTC. Protein product: CASSQGGLFEQFF.

The chain has TRBV10-3 and TRBJ2-3; possibly TRBD2 for D (6 bases). V was trimmed by 1 base and J by 0 bases, leaving 17 bases between them. This CDR3 spans 18 amino acids. Germline CDR1 reads ENHRY; CDR2 reads SYGVKD. The CDR3 is CAISEFPGRTISTDTQYF. The CDR3, as DNA: TGTGCCATCAGTGAGTTTCCGGGCAGGACTATTAGCACAGATACGCAGTATTTT.

This chain links TRBV30 with TRBJ2-1; TRBD2 matches at 11 bases. The trim removed 2 bases at V and 7 bases at J, leaving 13 bases unmatched. The CDR3 is 17 residues long. Germline loops: CDR1 GTSNPN, CDR2 SVGIG (reference sequence). This CDR3 reads CAWSPTVTSGRGNEQFF. The CDR3 DNA reads TGTGCCTGGAGTCCAACCGTCACTAGCGGGAGAGGGAATGAGCAGTTCTTC.

The rearrangement links TRBV9 to TRBJ2-7; 10 bases line up with TRBD1. This CDR3 has 16 residues. With V trimmed by 1 base and J by 6 bases, 10 bases remained unmatched. CDR1 is SGDLS, CDR2 YYNGEE, per germline. CDR3 residues: CASSVSSSGTGAEQYF. The CDR3 DNA follows: TGTGCCAGCAGCGTATCTTCCTCCGGGACAGGGGCCGAGCAGTACTTC.

The chain employs TRBV25-1 and TRBJ2-7, with 7 positions matching TRBD2. The V and J ends lost 1 base and 5 bases, in that order; junction bases with no gene match: 5. This CDR3 spans 14 amino acids. Germline V gene data show CDR1 as MGHDK and CDR2 as SYGVNS. The CDR3: CASSEWRGSNEQYF. DNA for the CDR3: TGTGCCAGCAGTGAATGGCGCGGGAGTAACGAGCAGTACTTC.

The chain uses TRBV15 and TRBJ2-2; 9 bases map to TRBD1. Per the germline V gene, CDR1 is LNHNV and CDR2 is YYDKDF (reference sequence). The CDR3 runs 16 residues. Losses at the gene ends were 2 bases for V and 6 bases for J; bases not matched to a gene: 7. Here the CDR3 reads CATSRTGGMQSGELFF. The CDR3 DNA reads as TGTGCCACCAGCAGAACAGGGGGCATGCAATCCGGGGAGCTGTTTTTT.

The chain is built from TRBV6-5 and TRBJ1-3; D call uncertain. The V gene's germline CDR1 is MNHEY and CDR2 SVGAGI. V shed 5 bases and J shed 4 bases, with 12 bases lying between them. This CDR3 contains 14 residues. The CDR3 coding sequence is TGTGCCAGCAGTGACCCCGAGGTCGGAAACACCATATATTTT. Encoded protein: CASSDPEVGNTIYF.